A single T cell receptor beta chain is shown here with its context. The sample originates from a study of blood T cell repertoires in COVID-19. Study-level information: The cDNA or gDNA used as material had been derived from T cells, B-cell-depleted T cells, or PBMCs.

This CDR3 is 15 amino acids long. Per the germline V gene, CDR1 is SGHAT and CDR2 is FQNNGV. V lost 6 bases to trimming and J lost 5 bases, with 17 bases between them. Clones were read by immunoSEQ multiplex PCR, and TCRdb kept only the in-frame ones, dropping some. The table has 140,000 or so clones, about four fifths seen once; the top ten hold roughly 4.9%. Sequenced: peripheral blood. This chain links TRBV11-2 with TRBJ2-1, with D hard to call. The TCR was taken from a woman in her 70s with COVID-19, enrolled during active disease. In DNA form, the CDR3 reads TGTGCCAGCAGTCAAATCGCGGCCCTGAACAATGAGCAGTTCTTC. This codes for CASSQIAALNNEQFF.